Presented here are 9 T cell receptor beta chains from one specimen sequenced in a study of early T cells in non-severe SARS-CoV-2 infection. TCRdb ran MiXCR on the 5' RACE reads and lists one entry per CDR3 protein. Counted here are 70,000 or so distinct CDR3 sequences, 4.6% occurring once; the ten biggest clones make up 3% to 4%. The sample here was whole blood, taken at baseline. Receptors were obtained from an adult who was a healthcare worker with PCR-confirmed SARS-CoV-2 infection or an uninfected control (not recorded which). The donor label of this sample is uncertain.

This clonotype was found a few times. In nucleotides, the CDR3 is TGTGCCAGCAGTTTCGGTCGGGGGCCAGTGGAAAAACTGTTTTTT. Translation: CASSFGRGPVEKLFF. The chain couples TRBV28 to TRBJ1-4; tentatively, D is TRBD1 (6 bases). Trimming shortened V by 3 bases and J by 8 bases, and 16 bases separated the two germline ends. Germline lookup yields CDR1 MDHEN and CDR2 SYDVKM. The CDR3 has 15 amino acids.

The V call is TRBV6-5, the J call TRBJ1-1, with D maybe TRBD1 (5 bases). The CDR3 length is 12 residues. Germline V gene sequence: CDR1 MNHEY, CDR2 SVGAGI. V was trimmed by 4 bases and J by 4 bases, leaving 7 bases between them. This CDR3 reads CASSWGGTEAFF. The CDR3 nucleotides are TGTGCCAGCAGTTGGGGGGGCACTGAAGCTTTCTTT.

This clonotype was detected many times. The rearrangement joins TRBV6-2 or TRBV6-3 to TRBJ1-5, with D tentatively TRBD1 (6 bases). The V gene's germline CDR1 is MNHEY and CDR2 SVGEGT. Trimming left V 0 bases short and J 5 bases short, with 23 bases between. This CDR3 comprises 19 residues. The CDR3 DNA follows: TGTGCCAGCAGTTACTCCATCCCTGGAGGGGACATCAGCCATCAGCCCCAGCATTTT. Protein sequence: CASSYSIPGGDISHQPQHF.

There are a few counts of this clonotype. The DNA for the CDR3 is TGTGCCACCAGTGATCCGATGGCAGATACGCAGTATTTT. It codes for CATSDPMADTQYF. V and J are TRBV24-1 and TRBJ2-3; no reliable D call. Germline V lookup: CDR1 KGHDR, CDR2 SFDVKD. This CDR3 contains 13 residues. V was trimmed by 3 bases and J by 4 bases, leaving 7 bases between them.

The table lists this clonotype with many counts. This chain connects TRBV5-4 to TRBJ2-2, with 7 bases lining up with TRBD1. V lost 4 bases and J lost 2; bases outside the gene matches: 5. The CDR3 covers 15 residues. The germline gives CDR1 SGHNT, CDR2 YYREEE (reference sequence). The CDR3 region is CASSRWDRNTGELFF. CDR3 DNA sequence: TGTGCCAGCAGCAGATGGGACAGAAACACCGGGGAGCTGTTTTTT.

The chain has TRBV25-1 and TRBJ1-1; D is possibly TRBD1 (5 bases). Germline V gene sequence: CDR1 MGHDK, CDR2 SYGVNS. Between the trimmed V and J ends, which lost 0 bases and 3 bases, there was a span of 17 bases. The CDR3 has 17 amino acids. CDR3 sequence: CASSEYDRAGSYTEAFF. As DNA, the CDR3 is TGTGCCAGCAGTGAATATGATCGGGCAGGGAGCTACACTGAAGCTTTCTTT.

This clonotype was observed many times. The CDR3 sequence is CASEDITGIHSVNTEAFF. Written as DNA, the CDR3 is TGTGCCAGCGAGGATATTACAGGGATCCACAGTGTGAACACTGAAGCTTTCTTT. The chain is built from TRBV6-2 or TRBV6-3 and TRBJ1-1; a weak D match, TRBD1 (6 bases). This CDR3 spans 18 amino acids. The germline V gene has CDR1 MNHEY and CDR2 SVGEGT. Trimming took 8 bases from V and 0 from J, leaving 25 bases between them.

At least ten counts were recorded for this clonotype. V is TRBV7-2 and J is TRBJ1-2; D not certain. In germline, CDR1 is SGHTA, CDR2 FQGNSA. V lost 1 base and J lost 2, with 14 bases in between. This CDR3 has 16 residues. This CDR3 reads CASSLESVTLNYGYTF. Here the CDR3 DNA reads TGTGCCAGCAGCTTAGAGTCGGTTACATTAAACTATGGCTACACCTTC.

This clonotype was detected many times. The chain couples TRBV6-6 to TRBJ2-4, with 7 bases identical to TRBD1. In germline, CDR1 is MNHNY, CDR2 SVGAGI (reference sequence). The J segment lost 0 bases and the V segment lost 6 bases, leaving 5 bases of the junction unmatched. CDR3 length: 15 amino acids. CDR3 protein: CASSSGQLAKNIQYF. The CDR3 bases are TGTGCCAGCAGCTCGGGACAGTTAGCCAAAAACATTCAGTACTTC.